The 30 T cell receptor beta chains in this list originate from one sample, sequenced in a study of T cell repertoires in cytomegalovirus infection. TCRdb reprocessed the reads via MiXCR and lists one record per CDR3 protein. The sample shows about 76,000 distinct CDR3 sequences, about 3.8% of them seen only once. The specimen was PBMCs. These receptors originate from a human donor in good health (CMV status not recorded). Some clones in this sample may be carry-over from other donors' samples.

This clonotype showed up many times. The chain recombines TRBV19 with TRBJ2-1; tentative D call: TRBD2 (5 bases). The germline V and J ends were trimmed by 9 bases and 6 bases, with 12 bases remaining between them. Germline CDR1 and CDR2: LNHDA and SQIVND (reference sequence). The CDR3 sequence is 12 residues long. The CDR3 reads CASGLDGNEQFF. The CDR3 nucleotides read TGTGCCAGCGGACTGGACGGCAATGAGCAGTTCTTC.

This clonotype was seen ten or more times. CDR3 loop: CASSLVATNTEAFF. In DNA, the CDR3 is TGTGCCAGCAGCTTAGTTGCGACGAACACTGAAGCTTTCTTT. This chain links TRBV7-9 with TRBJ1-1; no firm D call. The germline V gene encodes CDR1 SEHNR and CDR2 FQNEAQ (reference sequence). The CDR3 is made up of 14 amino acids. V was clipped by 1 base and J by 1 base, with 7 bases between them. The whole variable domain, filled in from reference TRBV7-9 and TRBJ1-1, reads DTGVSQNPRHKITKRGQNVTFRCDPISEHNRLYWYRQTLGQGPEFLTYFQNEAQLEKSRLLSDRFSAERPKGSFSTLEIQRTEQGDSAMYLCASSLVATNTEAFFGQGTRLTVV.

The sample holds many counts of this clonotype. The J gene is TRBJ1-1, the V gene TRBV4-1; D call uncertain. Germline loops: CDR1 MGHRA, CDR2 YSYEKL. The CDR3 contains 14 residues. V lost 3 bases and J 0 bases, leaving 8 bases between the germline ends. For the CDR3, the DNA is TGCGCCAGCAGCCACCTCGGATTGAACACTGAAGCTTTCTTT. Its protein product is CASSHLGLNTEAFF.

There are many counts of this clonotype. The chain combines TRBV20-1 with TRBJ1-2, with 7 bases that match TRBD1. Germline assignment: CDR1 DFQATT and CDR2 SNEGSKA (reference sequence). V lost 5 bases, J lost 0 bases, and 6 bases stayed unmatched. The CDR3 runs to 14 residues. CDR3 nucleotides: TGCAGTGCTGGAAGACAGGGTACTAACTATGGCTACACCTTC. Protein sequence: CSAGRQGTNYGYTF.

This clonotype was detected many times. DNA for the CDR3: TGTGCCAGCAGCTTAACTGGGCCGGGCGCGGAGGGCTACACCTTC. It encodes CASSLTGPGAEGYTF. The chain has TRBV7-3 and TRBJ1-2; D not certain. Germline V gene lookup returns CDR1 SGHTA and CDR2 FQGTGA. The CDR3 sequence is 15 residues long. V lost 0 bases, J lost 8 bases, and 16 bases lay in between.

This clonotype appeared many times. V usage is TRBV7-2 and J usage is TRBJ1-3; a weak D match, TRBD1 (5 bases). The CDR3 sequence is 15 residues long. Trimming stripped 3 bases from V and 2 bases from J, with 11 bases between. Germline V gene lookup returns CDR1 SGHTA and CDR2 FQGNSA. The CDR3 bases are TGTGCCAGCAGCTTCCTCGTAGGGGCTGGAAACACCATATATTTT. It translates to CASSFLVGAGNTIYF.

This clonotype was detected many times. The V call is TRBV7-2, the J call TRBJ1-1; tentative D call: TRBD1 (5 bases). The germline V gene encodes CDR1 SGHTA and CDR2 FQGNSA. The CDR3 loop spans 17 amino acids. Trimming cost V 1 base and J 2 bases, with 17 bases left between them. The CDR3: CASSLEGVGGANTEAFF. The CDR3 DNA follows: TGTGCCAGCAGCTTAGAAGGGGTCGGAGGAGCAAACACTGAAGCTTTCTTT.

Many counts were recorded for this clonotype. This chain joins TRBV6-1 and TRBJ2-7, with D possibly TRBD2 on 7 matching bases. CDR1 MNHNS and CDR2 SASEGT come from the germline V gene. The CDR3 has 13 residues. V shed 8 bases and J shed 6 bases, with 17 bases lying between them. CDR3 residues: CASSWGGGIEQYF. CDR3 nucleotide sequence: TGTGCCAGCTCCTGGGGAGGGGGAATCGAGCAGTACTTC.

This clonotype was picked up many times. A read error is possible here, since a much larger clone lies one base away. This chain links TRBV5-5 with TRBJ1-5; TRBD1 aligns across 7 bases. The germline V gene encodes CDR1 SGHKS and CDR2 YYEKEE (reference sequence). CDR3 size: 13 residues. The junction had 1 base not matched to a gene; V was cut back by 2 bases and J by 5 bases. The DNA of the CDR3 is TGTGCCAGCAGCTTTACAGGGGATCAGCCCCAGCATTTT. This sequence encodes CASSFTGDQPQHF.

At least ten counts were recorded for this clonotype. The V call is TRBV6-1, the J call TRBJ1-6, with a tentative D call TRBD1 (5 bases). Germline loops: CDR1 MNHNS, CDR2 SASEGT. V dropped 8 bases and J dropped 7 bases, with 9 bases sitting between them. This CDR3 comprises 12 residues. The CDR3 spells CASLGENSPLHF. CDR3 DNA: TGTGCCAGCCTGGGGGAGAATTCACCCCTCCACTTT.

This clonotype was observed at least ten times. In nucleotides, the CDR3 is TGTGCCCGGGGGGCCACGACAAATACGCAGTATTTT. This encodes CARGATTNTQYF. V and J are TRBV11-2 and TRBJ2-3; TRBD2 is a possible D gene (7 bases). Germline loops: CDR1 SGHAT, CDR2 FQNNGV. The ends were cut back, 11 bases at V and 7 bases at J, with 16 bases in the middle. There are 12 residues in the CDR3.

The table lists this clonotype with many counts. J is TRBJ1-3 and V is TRBV7-9; tentatively, D is TRBD1 (6 bases). V was shortened by 5 bases and J by 0 bases, with 20 bases between the two germline ends. Germline V gives CDR1 SEHNR, CDR2 FQNEAQ (reference sequence). This CDR3 has 18 residues. This chain's CDR3 is CASSPQGTHLFSGNTIYF. In DNA form, the CDR3 reads TGTGCCAGCAGCCCTCAGGGGACCCACTTGTTCTCTGGAAACACCATATATTTT.

Many counts were recorded for this clonotype. The chain carries TRBV28 and TRBJ2-3; the match to TRBD2 covers 7 bases. Germline V CDR1 and CDR2: MDHEN, SYDVKM. The junction had 8 bases not matched to a gene; V was cut back by 5 bases and J by 0 bases. The CDR3 runs 16 residues. As DNA, the CDR3 is TGTGCCAGCAGTCCAATCACGGGGGGAAGCACAGATACGCAGTATTTT. Its protein product is CASSPITGGSTDTQYF.

There are many counts of this clonotype. The V and J genes are TRBV6-1 and TRBJ2-6, with D perhaps matching TRBD1 (6 bases). This CDR3 contains 14 residues. V lost 8 bases and J 2 bases, leaving 10 bases between the germline ends. Germline assignment: CDR1 MNHNS and CDR2 SASEGT. The CDR3 is CASDRSTGANVLTF. CDR3 nucleotide sequence: TGTGCCAGCGACAGGTCGACTGGGGCCAACGTCCTGACTTTC.

Ten or more counts support this clonotype. The J gene is TRBJ1-5, the V gene TRBV7-2; the D gene is possibly TRBD1 (5 bases). Germline CDR1 and CDR2: SGHTA and FQGNSA. The V end was cut by 1 base, the J end by 4 bases, with 11 bases between. The CDR3 spans 15 residues. The CDR3 here is CASSLVAGSNQPQHF. The DNA of the CDR3 is TGTGCCAGCAGCTTAGTGGCAGGGAGTAATCAGCCCCAGCATTTT.

This clonotype came up many times. CDR3 sequence reads: CASSLGPTQRGTEAFF. DNA for the CDR3: TGTGCCAGCAGTCTAGGCCCGACACAAAGGGGCACTGAAGCTTTCTTT. This rearrangement joins TRBV27 to TRBJ1-1; maybe TRBD1 (5 bases). This CDR3 has 16 amino acids. Germline loops: CDR1 MNHEY, CDR2 SMNVEV (reference sequence). V was cut by 5 bases and J by 4 bases, with 20 bases left in between.

This clonotype was counted many times. CDR3 amino acids: CASSLEGADTQYF. The CDR3 nucleotides read TGTGCCAGCAGCTTAGAAGGGGCAGATACGCAGTATTTT. The chain couples TRBV7-2 to TRBJ2-3; maybe TRBD1 (5 bases). This CDR3 spans 13 amino acids. Between the trimmed V and J ends, which lost 1 base and 4 bases, there was a span of 6 bases. The germline gives CDR1 SGHTA, CDR2 FQGNSA.

This clonotype was recorded many times. The chain combines TRBV18 with TRBJ1-6, with a weak D call TRBD1 (6 bases). The V and J ends lost 3 bases and 6 bases respectively, with 12 bases between them. Germline CDR1 KGHSH, CDR2 LQKENI. The CDR3 spans 15 residues. As DNA, the CDR3 is TGTGCCAGCTCACCTCCGACAGGCCCTAATTCACCCCTCCACTTT. Encoded protein: CASSPPTGPNSPLHF.

The table lists this clonotype with many counts. The V call is TRBV18, the J call TRBJ1-1; tentatively, D is TRBD1 (5 bases). CDR3 length: 17 residues. V lost 1 base, J lost 1 base, and 16 bases lay in between. Germline CDR1 KGHSH, CDR2 LQKENI. CDR3 region: CASSPLGAQGRNTEAFF. The CDR3 DNA reads TGTGCCAGCTCACCACTTGGGGCGCAGGGTCGGAACACTGAAGCTTTCTTT.

Ten or more counts support this clonotype. The junction differs from germline at one of its ends, possibly a read error. CDR3 nucleotide sequence: TGTGCCAGCAGCCTAGCGGGTACTACGCAGTATTTT. Translation gives CASSLAGTTQYF. V is TRBV7-2 and J is TRBJ2-3, with 8 bases that match TRBD2. This CDR3 region has 12 residues. CDR1 is SGHTA and CDR2 is FQGNSA in the germline V gene.

This clonotype was counted many times. V gene TRBV6-1 combines with J gene TRBJ1-5; 10 nucleotides line up with TRBD1. Trimming cost V 6 bases and J 5 bases; bases outside gene matches: 10. The CDR3 extends over 16 amino acids. Germline CDR1 reads MNHNS; CDR2 reads SASEGT. CDR3 DNA sequence: TGTGCCAGCAGAACTAGGGAAGGACAGGGGGATCAGCCCCAGCATTTT. Protein: CASRTREGQGDQPQHF.

This clonotype was found many times. The V gene is TRBV27, the J gene TRBJ1-4; D is uncertain. Looked up from germline, CDR1 is MNHEY and CDR2 is SMNVEV (reference sequence). Trimming took off 6 bases at V and 13 bases at J, with 21 bases between the two ends. This CDR3 contains 14 residues. The DNA of the CDR3 is TGTGCCAGCAGCGAATTCCCTCGAATGGGGAGACTGTTTTTT. It yields the protein CASSEFPRMGRLFF.

The sample holds many counts of this clonotype. J is TRBJ2-7 and V is TRBV19, with D perhaps being TRBD1 or TRBD2 (5 bases each). The V gene lost 5 bases and the J gene lost 2 bases, with 13 bases spanning the gap. The CDR3 has 14 residues. The germline gives CDR1 LNHDA, CDR2 SQIVND (reference sequence). The CDR3 is CASSYGDPTYEQYF. CDR3 nucleotide sequence: TGTGCCAGTAGTTATGGGGACCCAACCTACGAGCAGTACTTC.

This clonotype was counted at least ten times. The chain carries TRBV4-1 and TRBJ1-1, with TRBD1 as a possible D gene (5 bases). Germline CDR1 MGHRA, CDR2 YSYEKL. There are 14 residues in the CDR3. V lost 1 base and J lost 5, with 11 bases in between. CDR3 nucleotides: TGCGCCAGCAGCCAAGCTGGGGGTCGAACTGAAGCTTTCTTT. Translating gives CASSQAGGRTEAFF.

There are many counts of this clonotype. The CDR3 DNA sequence: TGTGCCAGCACCTACCCGGGTGGGGCCAACGTCCTGACTTTC. Amino acids: CASTYPGGANVLTF. The J gene is TRBJ2-6, the V gene TRBV6-2 or TRBV6-3; unclear D gene. CDR3 length: 14 residues. Trimming removed 7 bases from V and 3 bases from J, with 10 bases in between. Germline lookup yields CDR1 MNHEY and CDR2 SVGEGT.

This clonotype was seen at least ten times. The rearrangement uses TRBV4-2 and TRBJ1-6; 8 nucleotides line up with TRBD1. The CDR3 contains 19 residues. In germline, CDR1 is LGHNA, CDR2 YNFKEQ. V lost 0 bases to trimming and J lost 7 bases; unmatched junction nucleotides: 14. The CDR3 protein is CASSQDPRGRGTGNSPLHF. The CDR3 coding sequence is TGTGCCAGCAGCCAAGACCCGCGGGGCCGCGGGACAGGAAATTCACCCCTCCACTTT.

This clonotype was seen repeatedly, ten times or more. J is TRBJ2-1 and V is TRBV7-2; 13 nucleotides match TRBD2. Germline trimming cut 4 bases from V and 4 bases from J; bases unmatched to any gene: 4. The CDR3 sequence is 16 residues long. Germline V CDR1 and CDR2: SGHTA, FQGNSA. CDR3 amino acids: CASSSPGLAGYNEQFF. DNA for the CDR3: TGTGCCAGCAGCTCACCGGGACTAGCGGGATACAATGAGCAGTTCTTC.

In its sample, this clonotype was seen many times. The chain links TRBV5-4 to TRBJ1-2; 7 bases align to TRBD1. Germline V gives CDR1 SGHNT, CDR2 YYREEE (reference sequence). CDR3 length: 14 amino acids. The V segment lost 1 base and the J segment 3 bases; nucleotides outside the gene matches: 3. The CDR3 bases are TGTGCCAGCAGCTTGACAGGGGTCGACTATGGCTACACCTTC. It specifies CASSLTGVDYGYTF. Using reference TRBV5-4 and TRBJ1-2 for the parts outside the CDR3, the full variable domain is ETGVTQSPTHLIKTRGQQVTLRCSSQSGHNTVSWYQQALGQGPQFIFQYYREEENGRGNFPPRFSGLQFPNYSSELNVNALELDDSALYLCASSLTGVDYGYTFGSGTRLTVV.

Only a few counts were recorded for this clonotype. V usage is TRBV2 and J usage is TRBJ2-5; 7 bases fit TRBD1. Per germline, CDR1 SNHLY and CDR2 FYNNEI. The CDR3 has 14 residues. J gave up 5 bases and V 3 bases, and 6 bases lay outside the gene matches. The CDR3 protein is CASSEARGPETQYF. The CDR3 coding sequence is TGTGCCAGCAGTGAGGCAAGGGGGCCGGAGACCCAGTACTTC.

This clonotype was seen many times. The genes are TRBV14 and TRBJ1-1, with D unclear. V gave up 3 bases and J gave up 5 bases, with 7 bases separating them. Germline assignment: CDR1 SGHDN and CDR2 FVKESK. CDR3 size: 12 residues. The CDR3 DNA reads TGTGCCAGCAGCCAGTCGCGGACTGAAGCTTTCTTT. Translating gives CASSQSRTEAFF.